A single sample is the source of the 28 T cell receptor beta chains below, sequenced in a study of blood T cell repertoires in COVID-19. Using immunoSEQ multiplex PCR, the repertoire was profiled, and TCRdb retains in-frame clones only, with some absent. Seen here are 310,000 or so clones, 90% observed once, and the top ten hold roughly 1.5%. The sequenced sample was PBMCs or T cells enriched from blood (not recorded which). These receptors were collected from a woman aged 18 to 35 with acute COVID-19.

CDR3 amino acids: CASRGGRRTGELFF. The CDR3 DNA reads TGTGCCAGCAGAGGGGGTCGACGGACCGGGGAGCTGTTTTTT. The rearrangement uses TRBV6-5 and TRBJ2-2; tentative D call: TRBD1 (6 bases). The V end lost 6 bases, the J end lost 5 bases, and 13 bases lay between the germline ends. CDR3 length: 14 residues. The germline V gene encodes CDR1 MNHEY and CDR2 SVGAGI.

This clone has a handful of counts. V and J are TRBV7-8 and TRBJ2-7; possibly TRBD1 for D (5 bases). The V and J ends lost 2 bases and 10 bases respectively, with 18 bases between them. This CDR3 is built from 14 residues. Germline loops: CDR1 SGHVS, CDR2 FQNEAQ. The DNA for the CDR3 is TGTGCCAGCAGCTTATTCCCTGGCAGGGCCCACCAGTACTTC. Its translation is CASSLFPGRAHQYF.

The chain uses TRBV3-1 (or the pseudogene TRBV3-2) and TRBJ1-2; 7 bases are a match to TRBD1. With V trimmed by 5 bases and J by 6 bases, 6 bases remained unmatched. Germline V lookup: CDR1 LGHDT, CDR2 YNNKEL (reference sequence). CDR3 length equals 13 residues. The CDR3 region has the DNA TGTGCCAGCAGCTTTCGACAGGGTGATGGCTACACCTTC. As protein: CASSFRQGDGYTF.

The rearrangement uses TRBV4-1 and TRBJ2-2, with 10 bases that match TRBD1. The V segment lost 1 base and the J segment 4 bases; nucleotides outside the gene matches: 0. The germline V gene has CDR1 MGHRA and CDR2 YSYEKL. This CDR3 spans 15 amino acids. CDR3: CASSQGTGGTGELFF. The CDR3, as DNA: TGCGCCAGCAGCCAAGGGACAGGGGGCACCGGGGAGCTGTTTTTT.

This chain connects TRBV29-1 to TRBJ2-5; possible D gene TRBD2, 5 bases. V lost 6 bases, J lost 4 bases, and 21 bases lay in between. This CDR3 has 15 residues. Germline CDR1 reads SQVTM; CDR2 reads ANQGSEA. The CDR3 region has the DNA TGCAGCGTCGCCAATTTCTGGAGGCAGACAGAGACCCAGTACTTC. This translates into CSVANFWRQTETQYF.

V usage is TRBV28 and J usage is TRBJ1-1, with 7 bases fitting TRBD1. Germline V gene lookup returns CDR1 MDHEN and CDR2 SYDVKM. V dropped 3 bases and J dropped 4; count of bases not matched to a gene: 5. The CDR3 runs to 14 residues. CDR3 bases: TGTGCCAGCAGTTTTTCAGGGGGGACCACTGAAGCTTTCTTT. Amino acids: CASSFSGGTTEAFF. The full variable domain, in which reference TRBV28 and TRBJ1-1 provide the parts outside the CDR3, is DVKVTQSSRYLVKRTGEKVFLECVQDMDHENMFWYRQDPGLGLRLIYFSYDVKMKEKGDIPEGYSVSREKKERFSLILESASTNQTSMYLCASSFSGGTTEAFFGQGTRLTVV.

This clone was recorded once. The genes are TRBV3-1 (or the pseudogene TRBV3-2) and TRBJ2-4, with no clear D. The V gene's germline CDR1 is LGHDT and CDR2 YNNKEL (reference sequence). The germline V and J ends were trimmed by 3 bases and 8 bases, with 8 bases remaining between them. The CDR3 loop spans 12 amino acids. The CDR3 DNA reads as TGTGCCAGCAGCCAGATACGGGACATTCAGTACTTC. It yields the protein CASSQIRDIQYF.

V usage is TRBV5-5 and J usage is TRBJ1-4; D gene uncertain. There are 14 residues in the CDR3. With 0 bases removed from V and 6 bases from J, the gap between germline ends came to 9 bases. Germline CDR1 SGHKS, CDR2 YYEKEE (reference sequence). CDR3 in amino acids: CASSLGRSDEKLFF. CDR3 nucleotides: TGTGCCAGCAGCTTGGGTCGTAGCGATGAAAAACTGTTTTTT.

The chain has TRBV4-3 and TRBJ2-1, with D maybe TRBD2 (5 bases). CDR3 length: 15 residues. Germline CDR1 reads LGHNA; CDR2 reads YSLEER. The V end was cut by 1 base, the J end by 4 bases, with 11 bases between. The CDR3, as DNA: TGCGCCAGCAGCCAAGGGGTAGCGATTTACAATGAGCAGTTCTTC. Residues: CASSQGVAIYNEQFF.

V is TRBV19 and J is TRBJ2-7, with D tentatively TRBD2 (6 bases). V lost 3 bases, J lost 3 bases, and 12 bases lay in between. Germline V gene sequence: CDR1 LNHDA, CDR2 SQIVND (reference sequence). CDR3 size: 14 residues. The CDR3 here is CASSMIADHYEQYF. The DNA of the CDR3 is TGTGCCAGTAGTATGATAGCGGACCACTACGAGCAGTACTTC.

This chain uses TRBV2 with TRBJ1-6; 9 positions agree with TRBD1. The CDR3 runs 16 residues. The V gene's germline CDR1 is SNHLY and CDR2 FYNNEI. The V segment lost 3 bases and the J segment 1 base; nucleotides outside the gene matches: 1. Here the CDR3 reads CASSETGGSYNSPLHF. The CDR3, as DNA: TGTGCCAGCAGTGAGACAGGGGGTTCCTATAATTCACCCCTCCACTTT.

The chain is built from TRBV19 and TRBJ1-4; 7 bases fit TRBD1. Germline-derived CDR1 and CDR2 are LNHDA and SQIVND (reference sequence). The CDR3 has 15 residues. V shed 8 bases and J 0 bases; nucleotides not matched to a gene: 6. The CDR3 here is CASWTGPSTNEKLFF. The DNA of the CDR3 is TGTGCCAGTTGGACAGGACCCTCAACTAATGAAAAACTGTTTTTT. The complete variable domain, with remaining parts taken from reference TRBV19 and TRBJ1-4, reads DGGITQSPKYLFRKEGQNVTLSCEQNLNHDAMYWYRQDPGQGLRLIYYSQIVNDFQKGDIAEGYSVSREKKESFPLTVTSAQKNPTAFYLCASWTGPSTNEKLFFGSGTQLSVL.

The count of this clone is one. The V and J genes are TRBV7-9 and TRBJ2-1; no reliable D call. The germline CDR1 and CDR2 sequences are SEHNR and FQNEAQ (reference sequence). The CDR3 is made up of 12 amino acids. Trimming shortened V by 5 bases and J by 7 bases, and 9 bases separated the two germline ends. The CDR3 DNA follows: TGTGCCAGCAGCCCTATCTGGAATGAGCAGTTCTTC. It yields the protein CASSPIWNEQFF.

The chain employs TRBV4-1 and TRBJ2-7; 8 nucleotides match TRBD1. The V segment lost 2 bases and the J segment 4 bases; nucleotides outside the gene matches: 4. The CDR3 is 14 residues long. CDR1 MGHRA and CDR2 YSYEKL come from the germline V gene. The CDR3 reads CASSQPGGEYEQYF. In DNA form, the CDR3 reads TGCGCCAGCAGCCAACCAGGGGGCGAATACGAGCAGTACTTC.

This clone was found once. As DNA, the CDR3 is TGCGCCAGCAGCCCAAGGGGAGATACGCAGTATTTT. Translating gives CASSPRGDTQYF. The chain couples TRBV5-1 to TRBJ2-3, with a weak D call TRBD1 (5 bases). The CDR3 length is 12 residues. The germline V gene encodes CDR1 SGHRS and CDR2 YFSETQ. V was pared by 4 bases and J by 5 bases, with 8 bases between.

The chain recombines TRBV5-1 with TRBJ1-1; 8 bases are a match to TRBD1. With 2 bases clipped from V and 7 bases from J, the junction kept 7 bases outside the gene matches. Germline CDR1 and CDR2: SGHRS and YFSETQ. This CDR3 is 14 amino acids long. In DNA, the CDR3 is TGCGCCAGCAGCTTTGGGACAGGACCTATTGAAGCTTTCTTT. Encoded protein: CASSFGTGPIEAFF.

The chain is built from TRBV27 and TRBJ2-7, with D perhaps matching TRBD2 (6 bases). With 9 bases removed from V and 5 bases from J, the gap between germline ends came to 17 bases. This CDR3 region has 13 residues. Germline V gives CDR1 MNHEY, CDR2 SMNVEV (reference sequence). Written as DNA, the CDR3 is TGTGCCAGTGGTTCGCGGGGTACGGACGAGCAGTACTTC. Amino acids: CASGSRGTDEQYF.

The chain combines TRBV2 with TRBJ2-7; 8 nucleotides align to TRBD2. Germline CDR1 SNHLY, CDR2 FYNNEI. The junction had 13 bases not matched to a gene; V was cut back by 1 base and J by 5 bases. There are 17 residues in the CDR3. CDR3 sequence reads: CASSEGWTSLALDEQYF. Here the CDR3 DNA reads TGTGCCAGCAGTGAAGGCTGGACTAGCCTAGCCTTAGACGAGCAGTACTTC.

The chain uses TRBV6-5 and TRBJ1-1, with 8 bases fitting TRBD1. This CDR3 has 16 residues. Germline loops: CDR1 MNHEY, CDR2 SVGAGI. The junction had 5 bases not matched to a gene; V was cut back by 1 base and J by 1 base. The CDR3, as DNA: TGTGCCAGCAGTTACTTCCCGGACAGGGCGAACACTGAAGCTTTCTTT. Translated, it gives CASSYFPDRANTEAFF.

The chain links TRBV27 to TRBJ2-7; 12 bases align to TRBD2. The CDR3 consists of 14 residues. The germline gives CDR1 MNHEY, CDR2 SMNVEV (reference sequence). The V gene end was trimmed by 4 bases and the J gene end by 7 bases; junction bases not matched to a gene: 5. The CDR3, as DNA: TGTGCCAGCAGTTACAGGACTAGCGGGATGGAGCAGTACTTC. This translates into CASSYRTSGMEQYF.

This chain links TRBV9 with TRBJ2-7; 7 positions match TRBD2. Germline V gives CDR1 SGDLS, CDR2 YYNGEE. J was trimmed by 5 bases and V by 4 bases; bases with no gene match: 15. This CDR3 has 16 residues. The CDR3 loop reads CASSPLGPAGDHEQYF. CDR3 bases: TGTGCCAGCAGCCCTTTGGGGCCTGCGGGAGATCACGAGCAGTACTTC. Looking up the rest from reference TRBV9 and TRBJ2-7 gives the full variable domain: DSGVTQTPKHLITATGQRVTLRCSPRSGDLSVYWYQQSLDQGLQFLIQYYNGEERAKGNILERFSAQQFPDLHSELNLSSLELGDSALYFCASSPLGPAGDHEQYFGPGTRLTVT.

The chain couples TRBV7-2 to TRBJ2-1, with 8 bases identical to TRBD1. J was trimmed by 4 bases and V by 2 bases; bases with no gene match: 7. Germline assignment: CDR1 SGHTA and CDR2 FQGNSA. This CDR3 comprises 16 residues. In nucleotides, the CDR3 is TGTGCCAGCAGCTTAAGGCAGGGGGCCGGGTACAATGAGCAGTTCTTC. This encodes CASSLRQGAGYNEQFF.

The CDR3 is CASSVGGSDSYNSPLHF. For the CDR3, the DNA is TGTGCCAGCAGCGTAGGGGGCAGTGACTCCTATAATTCACCCCTCCACTTT. V gene TRBV9 combines with J gene TRBJ1-6; tentative D call: TRBD1 (5 bases). Germline loops: CDR1 SGDLS, CDR2 YYNGEE. This CDR3 is 17 amino acids long. V lost 0 bases, J lost 0 bases, and 10 bases lay in between.

V is TRBV6-2 or TRBV6-3 and J is TRBJ1-1; D is ambiguous. CDR3 length: 14 residues. V lost 5 bases and J lost 4, with 14 bases in between. Germline lookup yields CDR1 MNHEY and CDR2 SVGEGT. The CDR3 DNA follows: TGTGCCAGCAGTAGTCCTACCCGGGGCACTGAAGCTTTCTTT. Protein sequence: CASSSPTRGTEAFF.

This clone was detected a few times. The chain couples TRBV19 to TRBJ2-1; tentative D call: TRBD1 (6 bases). The germline CDR1 and CDR2 sequences are LNHDA and SQIVND (reference sequence). Trimming removed 10 bases at V and 4 bases at J, with 17 bases between. The CDR3 runs 14 residues. DNA for the CDR3: TGTGCCACCTCACCAAGACAGGCGTACAATGAGCAGTTCTTC. Translated, it gives CATSPRQAYNEQFF.

The CDR3 here is CASRDSGTYEQYF. DNA of the CDR3: TGCGCCAGCAGAGATAGCGGGACATACGAGCAGTACTTC. The gene calls are TRBV4-1 and TRBJ2-7; TRBD2 agrees at 8 bases. Germline assignment: CDR1 MGHRA and CDR2 YSYEKL. V lost 6 bases and J lost 4; bases outside the gene matches: 5. The CDR3 runs 13 residues.

The gene calls are TRBV5-4 and TRBJ2-3, with D possibly matching TRBD2 (6 bases). The CDR3 contains 14 residues. V gave up 0 bases and J gave up 2 bases, with 7 bases separating them. CDR1 SGHNT and CDR2 YYREEE come from the germline V gene (reference sequence). The CDR3 protein is CASSLGGATDTQYF. The CDR3, as DNA: TGTGCCAGCAGCTTGGGCGGGGCCACAGATACGCAGTATTTT.

This chain connects TRBV28 to TRBJ2-1, with no clear D. Trimming pared 3 bases from V and 8 bases from J, leaving 14 bases between. Germline CDR1 reads MDHEN; CDR2 reads SYDVKM. This CDR3 comprises 14 residues. CDR3 DNA: TGTGCCAGCAGTTTGCGGCCCGTGGTTCATGAGCAGTTCTTC. This sequence encodes CASSLRPVVHEQFF.